This paragraph reports one T cell receptor (beta chain). The antigen remains undetermined. The data belong to a study of OX40 agonist ivuxolimab in advanced cancers. Study findings and constraints: At doses 0.1 to 3.0 mg/kg, CD4+ and CD8+ clones expanded.

Some clones are missing from TCRdb's copy, which holds only in-frame ones; the method was immunoSEQ multiplex PCR. The sample has 45,000 to 65,000 clones, around 87% seen once. The material sequenced was CD4+ or CD8+ T cells sorted from blood, taken in a trial of the OX40 agonist ivuxolimab. The source of this sequence is an adult with an advanced solid tumor such as melanoma, head and neck, liver or kidney cancer.

The CDR3 sequence: CASSAYRGGYNEQFF. DNA for the CDR3: TGTGCCAGCAGTGCTTACAGGGGCGGCTACAATGAGCAGTTCTTC. V and J are TRBV27 and TRBJ2-1; 7 nucleotides match TRBD1. The CDR3 is 15 residues long. Germline values: CDR1 MNHEY, CDR2 SMNVEV (reference sequence). Trimming at V came to 5 bases and at J to 3 bases, leaving 7 bases not matched to a gene.